This TCR beta chain was captured by sequencing in a study of graft-versus-host responses after intestinal transplantation. About the research overall: Transplants given to recipients were multivisceral, liver-intestinal, or isolated intestinal. After anti-thymocyte globulin induction, recipients took tacrolimus and steroids for approximately three years.

This clone was counted only a few times. Its cognate antigen is unknown. Some clones are missing from TCRdb's copy, which holds only in-frame ones; the method was immunoSEQ multiplex PCR. This table holds about 63,000 clones, roughly nine tenths found once. From the graft tissue, intraepithelial and lamina propria lymphocytes were released through processing. Study results and limitations: Researchers found peak circulating GvH clone levels linked to early post-transplant HvG declines. Recipient bone marrow held GvH clones, some seen earlier in ileum or blood.

The V gene end was trimmed by 5 bases and the J gene end by 6 bases; junction bases not matched to a gene: 6. The CDR3 is 14 residues long. CDR1 and CDR2 from the germline V gene are MRHNA and SNTAGT. This clonotype was obtained from a human patient who received an intestinal transplant, so some T cells may come from the graft donor. This sample comprised ileum tissue, obtained around 350 days after transplant. V gene TRBV6-4 combines with J gene TRBJ1-1; 10 nucleotides line up with TRBD1. The CDR3 here is CASSRDRGDAEAFF. The CDR3 DNA sequence: TGTGCCAGCAGTAGGGACAGGGGAGACGCTGAAGCTTTCTTT.